The entry below gives a single TCR beta chain sequence along with its context. What it binds is unknown. This sample was included in a study of T cell responses to AZD1222 COVID-19 vaccine. Clones were read by immunoSEQ multiplex PCR, and TCRdb kept only the in-frame ones, dropping some. The sample comprises approximately 110,000 clones, roughly 84% of which are singletons, and around 6.2% rests with the top ten. Germline V gene sequence: CDR1 MDHEN, CDR2 SYDVKM. This CDR3 contains 14 residues. Trimming removed 6 bases from V and 1 base from J, with 12 bases in between. Overall study findings and caveats: Spike-specific TCRs gained breadth and depth after people received two AZD1222 doses.

Specimen: peripheral blood, collected on day 0 of AZD1222 vaccination. The J gene is TRBJ1-1, the V gene TRBV28; D is ambiguous. The origin of this receptor is an adult in good health. As DNA, the CDR3 is TGTGCCAGCAGCCCCCCTCGAGGGAACACTGAAGCTTTCTTT. Amino acid sequence: CASSPPRGNTEAFF.